This T cell receptor (beta chain) appears in the sequencing data of a study of spatial heterogeneity in lung cancer. As for this clonotype: This beta chain appears as a stray read in a library generated for alpha chains; its size is not informative.

CDR1 SGHVS and CDR2 FQNEAQ come from the germline V gene. The CDR3 is made up of 15 amino acids. V was clipped by 3 bases and J by 3 bases, with 15 bases between them. TCRdb re-called the 5' RACE reads through MiXCR, storing one row per CDR3 protein. The sample records 4,100 or so distinct CDR3 sequences, roughly 35% being singletons. Time point indicated: sample taken at primary tumor resection. Extraction of whole RNA from tumor, nontumor lung or frozen PBMC preceded unsorted sequencing. The rearrangement joins TRBV7-8 to TRBJ2-7; weak D call: TRBD2 (6 bases). This clonotype was obtained from a male donor with early-stage non-small cell lung cancer. Sequenced material: PBMCs, taken at surgery. CDR3 region: CASSFRDSNFYEQYF. CDR3 DNA: TGTGCCAGCAGCTTCCGGGACTCCAATTTCTACGAGCAGTACTTC.